These 9 T cell receptor beta chains were sequenced from one sample in a study of T cells after somatic rescue of genetic block (dated by TCRdb to about 2020). Preparation of the library involved the immunoSEQ multiplex PCR assay. Not all clones reach the TCRdb copy of this immuneACCESS table, which keeps in-frame sequences only. Checked studies attribute under half of the gap to unresolved V genes and leave the rest unexplained. For this sample there are fewer than 15,000 clones; under 80% appear just once. The ten largest clones represent 25% to 35% of the sample. Input material: peripheral blood mononuclear cells (PBMCs). Every receptor here comes from a man younger than 30.

The genes are TRBV19 and TRBJ2-7; 9 nucleotides align to TRBD1. The CDR3 contains 15 residues. Germline loops: CDR1 LNHDA, CDR2 SQIVND (reference sequence). The V and J ends lost 8 bases and 5 bases, in that order; junction bases with no gene match: 13. The CDR3 DNA sequence: TGTGCCAGTCGACAGCCGGGGACAGGGATCAACGAGCAGTACTTC. Protein: CASRQPGTGINEQYF.

The table lists this clone with a few counts. The V call is TRBV6-4, the J call TRBJ2-1; a possible D gene is TRBD1 (6 bases). The germline V and J ends were trimmed by 5 bases and 0 bases, with 26 bases remaining between them. CDR1 and CDR2 (germline): MRHNA, SNTAGT. CDR3 length: 20 residues. As DNA, the CDR3 is TGTGCCAGCAGTTCCGGACAGCCCCCCATATTACGGAGCTCCTACAATGAGCAGTTCTTC. Translation: CASSSGQPPILRSSYNEQFF.

The chain carries TRBV7-3 and TRBJ2-5, with no clear D. Looked up from germline, CDR1 is SGHTA and CDR2 is FQGTGA. V was shortened by 0 bases and J by 5 bases, with 10 bases between the two germline ends. There are 14 residues in the CDR3. The CDR3 DNA reads as TGTGCCAGCAGCTTAACAGGCTTGGGGGAGACCCAGTACTTC. Protein product: CASSLTGLGETQYF.

V gene TRBV5-1 combines with J gene TRBJ1-4; D not resolved. The V end lost 0 bases, the J end lost 0 bases, and 3 bases lay between the germline ends. Germline assignment: CDR1 SGHRS and CDR2 YFSETQ. The length of the CDR3 is 14 residues. The chain's CDR3 is CASSLGSTNEKLFF. The CDR3 region has the DNA TGCGCCAGCAGCTTGGGGTCAACTAATGAAAAACTGTTTTTT.

This chain connects TRBV7-9 to TRBJ2-1; the D gene is possibly TRBD1 (6 bases). Trimming stripped 3 bases from V and 4 bases from J, with 19 bases between. Germline loops: CDR1 SEHNR, CDR2 FQNEAQ (reference sequence). The CDR3 extends over 17 amino acids. CDR3 in DNA: TGTGCCAGCAGCTTGAAGCAGGGGCCCTCATCTTACAATGAGCAGTTCTTC. This translates into CASSLKQGPSSYNEQFF.

V and J are TRBV19 and TRBJ2-3, with D uncertain. CDR3 length: 13 residues. Germline assignment: CDR1 LNHDA and CDR2 SQIVND (reference sequence). Trimming removed 5 bases at V and 3 bases at J, with 9 bases between. The CDR3 DNA is TGTGCCAGTAGTCGGGCAGAGACAGATACGCAGTATTTT. As protein: CASSRAETDTQYF.

The V and J genes are TRBV28 and TRBJ1-5; D is uncertain. The CDR3 totals 12 residues. CDR1 is MDHEN and CDR2 is SYDVKM in the germline V gene. V was pared by 10 bases and J by 5 bases, with 12 bases between. Written as DNA, the CDR3 is TGTGCCATAGGGCTGGGAGATCAGCCCCAGCATTTT. Translating gives CAIGLGDQPQHF.

V gene TRBV6-7 combines with J gene TRBJ1-2; possibly TRBD1 for D (5 bases). TRBV6-7 is an ORF, with its function uncertain. V gave up 7 bases and J gave up 8 bases, with 14 bases separating them. The CDR3 totals 12 residues. In DNA form, the CDR3 reads TGTGCCAGCACCGGACATCTGGGAGGCTACACCTTC. Translation: CASTGHLGGYTF.

Judged by abundance, this clone is medium-sized. V gene TRBV5-1 combines with J gene TRBJ2-7, with D possibly being TRBD2 (5 bases). The CDR3 consists of 13 residues. Trimming removed 0 bases from V and 4 bases from J, with 8 bases in between. The germline CDR1 and CDR2 sequences are SGHRS and YFSETQ. The CDR3: CASSLGGLYEQYF. The DNA for the CDR3 is TGCGCCAGCAGCTTGGGCGGACTTTACGAGCAGTACTTC.